This T cell receptor beta chain was observed in a study of T cells in Graves' hyperthyroidism and ophthalmopathy. Looking at the study overall: At the time of initial diagnosis and before any treatment, peripheral blood was collected.

Germline CDR1 GTSNPN, CDR2 SVGIG (reference sequence). The CDR3 loop spans 14 amino acids. Trimming removed 2 bases at V and 7 bases at J, with 14 bases between. Used for diagnoses were clinical symptoms, serum thyroxine and TRAb, thyroid ultrasound and orbital computed tomography. Amplification of TCR beta CDR3 regions used RNA as the template. The HTBI primer set was used in a first-round RT-PCR of the TCR CDR3. From the multiplex PCR reads, TCRdb called clonotypes with MiXCR, one entry per CDR3 protein. The repertoire has roughly 530,000 distinct CDR3 sequences, over 15% of them found once; the top ten carry 15% to 20%.

The V call is TRBV30, the J call TRBJ2-2, with D possibly TRBD1 on 5 matching bases. The TCR sequence derives from a young woman with Graves' ophthalmopathy. Sequenced input: blood. The CDR3 DNA sequence: TGTGCCTGGAGTTCCCCAGGGATCGACGGGGAGCTGTTTTTT. This gives the protein CAWSSPGIDGELFF.